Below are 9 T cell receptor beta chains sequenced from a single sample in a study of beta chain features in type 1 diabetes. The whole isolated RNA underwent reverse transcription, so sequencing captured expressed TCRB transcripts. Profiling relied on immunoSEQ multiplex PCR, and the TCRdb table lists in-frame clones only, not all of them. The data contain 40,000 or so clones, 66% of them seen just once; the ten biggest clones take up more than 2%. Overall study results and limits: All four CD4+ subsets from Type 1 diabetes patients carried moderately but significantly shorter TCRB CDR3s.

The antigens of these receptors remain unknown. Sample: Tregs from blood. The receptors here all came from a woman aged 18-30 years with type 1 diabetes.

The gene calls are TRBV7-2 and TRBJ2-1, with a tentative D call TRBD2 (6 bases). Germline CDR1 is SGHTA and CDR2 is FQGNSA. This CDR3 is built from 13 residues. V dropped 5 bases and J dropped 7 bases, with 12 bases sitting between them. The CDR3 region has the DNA TGTGCCAGCAGCCTACTAGCCCAGAATGAGCAGTTCTTC. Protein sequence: CASSLLAQNEQFF.

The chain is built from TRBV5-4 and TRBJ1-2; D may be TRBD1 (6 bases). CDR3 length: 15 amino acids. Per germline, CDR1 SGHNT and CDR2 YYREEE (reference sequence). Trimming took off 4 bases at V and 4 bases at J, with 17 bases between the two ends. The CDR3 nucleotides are TGTGCCAGCAGCACGGGACAACAGTCTCTCTATGGCTACACCTTC. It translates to CASSTGQQSLYGYTF.

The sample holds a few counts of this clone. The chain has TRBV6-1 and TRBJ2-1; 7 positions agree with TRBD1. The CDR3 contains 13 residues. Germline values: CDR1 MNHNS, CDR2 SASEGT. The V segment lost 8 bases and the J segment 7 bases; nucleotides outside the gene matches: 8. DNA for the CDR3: TGTGCCAGCGGAACCAGGGGACAGAATGAGCAGTTCTTC. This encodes CASGTRGQNEQFF.

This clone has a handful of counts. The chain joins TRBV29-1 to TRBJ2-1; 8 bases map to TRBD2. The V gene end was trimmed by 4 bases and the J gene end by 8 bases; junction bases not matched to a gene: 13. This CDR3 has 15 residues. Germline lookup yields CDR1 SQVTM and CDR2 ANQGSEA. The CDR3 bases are TGCAGCGTTGGGGGGGGAGCGGGAGTGGGGGATGAGCAGTTCTTC. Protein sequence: CSVGGGAGVGDEQFF.

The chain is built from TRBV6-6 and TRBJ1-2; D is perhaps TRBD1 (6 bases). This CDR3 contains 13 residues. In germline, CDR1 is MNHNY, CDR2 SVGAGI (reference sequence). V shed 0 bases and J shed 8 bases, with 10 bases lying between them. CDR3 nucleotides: TGTGCCAGCAGTTACTCGAAGGGGGACGGCTACACCTTC. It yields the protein CASSYSKGDGYTF.

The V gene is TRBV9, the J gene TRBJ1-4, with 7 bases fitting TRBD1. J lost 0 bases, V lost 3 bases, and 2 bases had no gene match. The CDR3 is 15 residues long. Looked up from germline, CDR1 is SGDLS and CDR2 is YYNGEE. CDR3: CASSGTGATNEKLFF. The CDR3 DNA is TGTGCCAGCAGCGGCACAGGGGCAACTAATGAAAAACTGTTTTTT.

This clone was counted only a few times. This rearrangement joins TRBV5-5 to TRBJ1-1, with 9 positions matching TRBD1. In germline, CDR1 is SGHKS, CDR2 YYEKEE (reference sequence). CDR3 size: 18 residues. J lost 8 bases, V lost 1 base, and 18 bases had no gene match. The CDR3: CASSLKGGTGRAQTEAFF. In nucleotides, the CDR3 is TGTGCCAGCAGCTTGAAGGGAGGGACAGGGCGGGCTCAGACGGAAGCTTTCTTT.

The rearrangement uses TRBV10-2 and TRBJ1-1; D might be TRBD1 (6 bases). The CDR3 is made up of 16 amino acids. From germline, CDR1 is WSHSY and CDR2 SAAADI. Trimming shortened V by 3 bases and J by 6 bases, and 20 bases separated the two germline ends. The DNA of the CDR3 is TGCGCCAGCAGTGACCGTCCACAGGGCGGGTATTCTGAAGCTTTCTTT. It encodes CASSDRPQGGYSEAFF.

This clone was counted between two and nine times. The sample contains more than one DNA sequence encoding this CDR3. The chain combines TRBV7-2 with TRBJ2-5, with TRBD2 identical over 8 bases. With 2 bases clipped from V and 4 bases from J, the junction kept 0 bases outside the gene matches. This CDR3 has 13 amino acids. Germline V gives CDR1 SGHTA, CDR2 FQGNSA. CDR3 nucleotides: TGTGCCAGCAGCTTACTAGCGGGAGAGACCCAGTACTTC. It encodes CASSLLAGETQYF.